This T cell receptor beta chain is from a study of blood T cell repertoires in COVID-19. About the research overall: Italy, Spain and the United States were the sources of the convalescent and acute COVID-19 samples. T cells, B-cell-depleted T cells, or PBMCs provided the cDNA or gDNA that served as material.

Per the authors' pipeline: For nucleated cells, counts were estimated from reference gene primer amplification. Clones were read by immunoSEQ multiplex PCR, and TCRdb kept only the in-frame ones, dropping some. D and trimming were read from the DNA, whereas the V and J calls and clone size are those reported in that table. The sample consists of about 150,000 clones, 75% to 80% of them appearing once. This clone showed up many times. V lost 4 bases and J lost 2; bases outside the gene matches: 1. The CDR3 consists of 14 residues. Germline loops: CDR1 LNHDA, CDR2 SQIVND (reference sequence). This chain uses TRBV19 with TRBJ1-5; 8 bases map to TRBD1. The sample taken for sequencing was peripheral blood. This receptor was obtained from a man of 80 years or more with acute or convalescent COVID-19. This CDR3 reads CASSTQGGNQPQHF. The CDR3 nucleotides read TGTGCCAGTAGTACACAGGGGGGCAATCAGCCCCAGCATTTT.